The sequence of this TCR beta chain was determined in a study of PD-1 blockade in classical Hodgkin lymphoma. The study, taken as a whole, reports: With CD4+ cells, TCR diversity rose significantly by C4D1, but not with CD8+ cells. Those achieving complete response showed baseline diversity like newly diagnosed patients.

Concerning this clone itself: Its target is not known.

TCRdb keeps only in-frame clones here, not all; method: immunoSEQ multiplex PCR. This table holds 45,000 or so clones, around nine tenths found once. Patients all relapsed after autologous stem cell transplantation, and there was variation in brentuximab vedotin exposure. V lost 9 bases, J lost 8 bases, and 16 bases lay in between. From germline, CDR1 is ENHRY and CDR2 SYGVKD. This CDR3 has 13 residues. The receptor comes from a human donor with classical Hodgkin lymphoma. The V and J genes are TRBV10-3 and TRBJ1-4; weak D call: TRBD1 (6 bases). The source was peripheral blood mononuclear cells (PBMCs), collected at baseline. The CDR3 sequence: CAIRGALEEKLFF. Written as DNA, the CDR3 is TGTGCCATAAGGGGGGCCCTAGAGGAAAAACTGTTTTTT.